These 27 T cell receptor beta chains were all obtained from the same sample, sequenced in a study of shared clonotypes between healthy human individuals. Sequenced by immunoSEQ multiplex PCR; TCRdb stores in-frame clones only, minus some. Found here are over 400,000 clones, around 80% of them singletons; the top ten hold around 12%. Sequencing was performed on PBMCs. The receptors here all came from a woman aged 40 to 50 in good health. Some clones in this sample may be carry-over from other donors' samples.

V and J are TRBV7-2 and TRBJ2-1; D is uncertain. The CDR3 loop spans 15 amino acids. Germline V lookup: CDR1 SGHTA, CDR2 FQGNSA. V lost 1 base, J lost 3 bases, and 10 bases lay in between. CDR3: CASSLDFNRYNEQFF. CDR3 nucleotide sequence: TGTGCCAGCAGCTTAGACTTCAACCGCTACAATGAGCAGTTCTTC.

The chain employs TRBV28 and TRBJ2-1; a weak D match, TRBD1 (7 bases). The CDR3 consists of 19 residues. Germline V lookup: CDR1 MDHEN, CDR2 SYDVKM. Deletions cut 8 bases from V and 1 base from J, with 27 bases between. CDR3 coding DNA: TGTGCCAGCGGGACGTTAGATGGGACAGCGGGTGGTTCCTACAATGAGCAGTTCTTC. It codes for CASGTLDGTAGGSYNEQFF.

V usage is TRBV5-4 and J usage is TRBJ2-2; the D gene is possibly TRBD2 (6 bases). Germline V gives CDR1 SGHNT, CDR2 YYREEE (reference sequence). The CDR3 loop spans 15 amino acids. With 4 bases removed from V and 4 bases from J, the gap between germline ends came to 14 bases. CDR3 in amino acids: CASSTDPGGTGELFF. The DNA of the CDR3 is TGTGCCAGCAGCACGGACCCCGGGGGCACCGGGGAGCTGTTTTTT.

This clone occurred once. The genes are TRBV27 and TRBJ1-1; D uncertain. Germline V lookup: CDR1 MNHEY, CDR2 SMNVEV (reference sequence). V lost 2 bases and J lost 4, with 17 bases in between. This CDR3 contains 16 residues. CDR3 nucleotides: TGTGCCAGCAGTTTAGGGAGGACCCCAAGGAGCACTGAAGCTTTCTTT. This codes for CASSLGRTPRSTEAFF.

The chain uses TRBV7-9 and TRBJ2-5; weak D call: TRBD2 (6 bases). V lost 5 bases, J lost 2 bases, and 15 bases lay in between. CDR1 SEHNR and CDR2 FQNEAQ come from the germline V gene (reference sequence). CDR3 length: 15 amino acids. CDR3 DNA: TGTGCCAGCAGCCAAGTTGGGGGGATTCAAGAGACCCAGTACTTC. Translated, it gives CASSQVGGIQETQYF. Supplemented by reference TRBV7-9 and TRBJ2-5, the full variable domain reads DTGVSQNPRHKITKRGQNVTFRCDPISEHNRLYWYRQTLGQGPEFLTYFQNEAQLEKSRLLSDRFSAERPKGSFSTLEIQRTEQGDSAMYLCASSQVGGIQETQYFGPGTRLLVL.

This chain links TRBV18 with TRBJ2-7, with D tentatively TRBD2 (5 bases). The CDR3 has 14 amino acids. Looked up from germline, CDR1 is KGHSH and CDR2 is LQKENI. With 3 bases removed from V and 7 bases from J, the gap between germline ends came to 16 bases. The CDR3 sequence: CASSPAGAPGEQYF. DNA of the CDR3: TGTGCCAGCTCACCTGCAGGCGCCCCGGGAGAGCAGTACTTC.

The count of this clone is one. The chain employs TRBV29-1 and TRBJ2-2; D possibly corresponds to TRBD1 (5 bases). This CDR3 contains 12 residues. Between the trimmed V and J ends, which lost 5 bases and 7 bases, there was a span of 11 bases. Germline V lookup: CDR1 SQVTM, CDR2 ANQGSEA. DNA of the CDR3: TGCAGCGTTCTTAGGGGAAGCGGGGAGCTGTTTTTT. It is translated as CSVLRGSGELFF.

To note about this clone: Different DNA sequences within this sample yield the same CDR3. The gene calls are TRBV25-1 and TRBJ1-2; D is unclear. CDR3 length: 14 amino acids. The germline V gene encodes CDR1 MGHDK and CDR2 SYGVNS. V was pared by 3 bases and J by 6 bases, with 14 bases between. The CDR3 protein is CASSEFGEGNGYTF. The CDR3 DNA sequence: TGTGCCAGCAGTGAGTTCGGAGAGGGAAATGGCTACACCTTC.

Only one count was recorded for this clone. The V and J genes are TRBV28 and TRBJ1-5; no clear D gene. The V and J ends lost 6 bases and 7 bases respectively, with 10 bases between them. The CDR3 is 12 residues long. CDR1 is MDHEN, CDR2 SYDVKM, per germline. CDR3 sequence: CASSPVGQPQHF. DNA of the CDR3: TGTGCCAGCAGCCCCGTCGGGCAGCCCCAGCATTTT.

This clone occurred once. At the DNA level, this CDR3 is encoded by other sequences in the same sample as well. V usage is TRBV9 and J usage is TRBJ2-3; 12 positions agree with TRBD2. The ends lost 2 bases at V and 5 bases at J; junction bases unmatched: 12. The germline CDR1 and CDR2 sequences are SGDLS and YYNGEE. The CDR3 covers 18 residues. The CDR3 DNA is TGTGCCAGCAGCGTTTCCCTAGCGGGAGGGGGGGCACAAGATACGCAGTATTTT. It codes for CASSVSLAGGGAQDTQYF.

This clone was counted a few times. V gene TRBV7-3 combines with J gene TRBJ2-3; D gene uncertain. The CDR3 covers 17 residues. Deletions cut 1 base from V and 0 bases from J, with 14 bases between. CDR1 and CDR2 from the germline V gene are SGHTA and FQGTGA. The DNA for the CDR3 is TGTGCCAGCAGCTTAATTGGTGGACCTAAGAGCACAGATACGCAGTATTTT. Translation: CASSLIGGPKSTDTQYF.

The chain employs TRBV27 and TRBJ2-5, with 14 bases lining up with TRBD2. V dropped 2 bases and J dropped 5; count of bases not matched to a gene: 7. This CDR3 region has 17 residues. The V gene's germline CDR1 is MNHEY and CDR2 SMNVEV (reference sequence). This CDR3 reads CASSLAGTSGRGETQYF. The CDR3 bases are TGTGCCAGCAGTTTAGCGGGGACTAGCGGGAGAGGGGAGACCCAGTACTTC.

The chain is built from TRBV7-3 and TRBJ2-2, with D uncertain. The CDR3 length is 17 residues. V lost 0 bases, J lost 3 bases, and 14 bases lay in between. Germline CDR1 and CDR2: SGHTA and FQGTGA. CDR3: CASSLTSAAPDTGELFF. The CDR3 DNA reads TGTGCCAGCAGCTTAACGTCGGCGGCGCCCGACACCGGGGAGCTGTTTTTT.

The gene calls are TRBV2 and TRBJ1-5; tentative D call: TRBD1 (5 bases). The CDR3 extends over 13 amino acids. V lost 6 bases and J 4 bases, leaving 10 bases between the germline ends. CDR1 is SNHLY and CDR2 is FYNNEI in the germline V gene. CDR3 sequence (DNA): TGTGCCAGCAGGAACTGGGGGAATCAGCCCCAGCATTTT. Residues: CASRNWGNQPQHF.

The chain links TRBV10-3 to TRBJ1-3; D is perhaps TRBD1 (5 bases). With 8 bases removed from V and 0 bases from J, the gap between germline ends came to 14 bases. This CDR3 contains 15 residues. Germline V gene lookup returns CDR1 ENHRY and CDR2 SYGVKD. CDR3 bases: TGTGCCATCGATCAGGGACCAAGCTCTGGAAACACCATATATTTT. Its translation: CAIDQGPSSGNTIYF.

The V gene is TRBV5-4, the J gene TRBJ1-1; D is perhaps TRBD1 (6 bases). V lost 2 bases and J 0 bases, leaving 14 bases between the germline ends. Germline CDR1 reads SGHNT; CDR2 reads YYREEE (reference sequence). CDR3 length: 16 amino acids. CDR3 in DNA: TGTGCCAGCAGCTTATTCGGACAGCTAATGAACACTGAAGCTTTCTTT. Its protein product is CASSLFGQLMNTEAFF.

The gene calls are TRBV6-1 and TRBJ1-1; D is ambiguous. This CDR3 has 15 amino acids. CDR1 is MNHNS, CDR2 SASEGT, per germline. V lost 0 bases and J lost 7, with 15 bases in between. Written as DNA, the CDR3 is TGTGCCAGCAGTGAAGCGCTTGACTTACCCCTTGAAGCTTTCTTT. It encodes CASSEALDLPLEAFF.

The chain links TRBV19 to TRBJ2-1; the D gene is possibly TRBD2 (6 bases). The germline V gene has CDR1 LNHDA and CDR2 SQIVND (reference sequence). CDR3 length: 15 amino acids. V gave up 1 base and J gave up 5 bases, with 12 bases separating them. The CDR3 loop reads CASSIGDSSNNEQFF. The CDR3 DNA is TGTGCCAGTAGTATAGGGGACTCGAGTAACAATGAGCAGTTCTTC.

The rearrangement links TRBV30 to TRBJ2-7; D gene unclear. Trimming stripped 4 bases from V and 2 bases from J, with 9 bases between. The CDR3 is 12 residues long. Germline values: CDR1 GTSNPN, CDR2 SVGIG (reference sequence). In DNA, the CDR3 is TGTGCCTGGACCGGACGAACCTACGAGCAGTACTTC. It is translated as CAWTGRTYEQYF.

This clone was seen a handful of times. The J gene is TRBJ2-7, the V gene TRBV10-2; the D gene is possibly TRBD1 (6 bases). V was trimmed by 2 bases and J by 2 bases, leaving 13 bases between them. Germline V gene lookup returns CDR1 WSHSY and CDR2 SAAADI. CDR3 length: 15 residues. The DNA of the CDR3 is TGCGCCAGCAGTGAGACAGGACAGCCCGCCTACGAGCAGTACTTC. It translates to CASSETGQPAYEQYF.

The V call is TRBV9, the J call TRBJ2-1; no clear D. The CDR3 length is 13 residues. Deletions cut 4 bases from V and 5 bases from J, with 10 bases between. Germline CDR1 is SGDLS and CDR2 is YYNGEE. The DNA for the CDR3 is TGTGCCAGCAGCTACTATTTAAACAATGAGCAGTTCTTC. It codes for CASSYYLNNEQFF.

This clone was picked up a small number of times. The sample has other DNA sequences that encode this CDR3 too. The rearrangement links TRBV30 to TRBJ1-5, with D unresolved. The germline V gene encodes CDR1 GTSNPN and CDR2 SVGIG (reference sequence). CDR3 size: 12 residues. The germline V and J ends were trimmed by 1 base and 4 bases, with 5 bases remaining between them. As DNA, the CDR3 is TGTGCCTGGAGTGGAAGTAATCAGCCCCAGCATTTT. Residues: CAWSGSNQPQHF. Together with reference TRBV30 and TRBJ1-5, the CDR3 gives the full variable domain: SQTIHQWPATLVQPVGSPLSLECTVEGTSNPNLYWYRQAAGRGLQLLFYSVGIGQISSEVPQNLSASRPQDRQFILSSKKLLLSDSGFYLCAWSGSNQPQHFGDGTRLSIL.

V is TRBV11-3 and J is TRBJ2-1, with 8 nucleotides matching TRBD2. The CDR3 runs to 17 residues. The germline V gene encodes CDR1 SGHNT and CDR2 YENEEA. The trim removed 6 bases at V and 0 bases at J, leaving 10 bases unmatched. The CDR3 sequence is CASSNFWREDSYNEQFF. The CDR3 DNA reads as TGTGCCAGCAGTAATTTTTGGCGGGAGGACTCCTACAATGAGCAGTTCTTC.

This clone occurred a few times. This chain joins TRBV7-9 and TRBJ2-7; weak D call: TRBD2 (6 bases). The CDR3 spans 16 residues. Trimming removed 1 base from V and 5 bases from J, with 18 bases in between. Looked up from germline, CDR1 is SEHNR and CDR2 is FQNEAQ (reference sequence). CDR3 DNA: TGTGCCAGCAGCTTAGTACTCGGCGGGAAAACGGACGAGCAGTACTTC. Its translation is CASSLVLGGKTDEQYF.

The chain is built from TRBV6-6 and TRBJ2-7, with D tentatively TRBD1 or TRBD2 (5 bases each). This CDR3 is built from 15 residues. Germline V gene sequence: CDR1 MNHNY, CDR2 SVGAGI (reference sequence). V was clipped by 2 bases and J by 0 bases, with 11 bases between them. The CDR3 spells CASSYRDGSSYEQYF. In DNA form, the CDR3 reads TGTGCCAGCAGTTACAGGGACGGGTCCTCCTACGAGCAGTACTTC.

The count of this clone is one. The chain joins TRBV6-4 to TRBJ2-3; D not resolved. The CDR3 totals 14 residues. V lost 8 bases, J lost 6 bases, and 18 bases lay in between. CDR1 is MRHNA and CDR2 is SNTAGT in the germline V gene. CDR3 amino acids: CASSDRHGEDTQYF. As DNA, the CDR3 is TGTGCCAGCTCCGACCGGCACGGAGAGGATACGCAGTATTTT.

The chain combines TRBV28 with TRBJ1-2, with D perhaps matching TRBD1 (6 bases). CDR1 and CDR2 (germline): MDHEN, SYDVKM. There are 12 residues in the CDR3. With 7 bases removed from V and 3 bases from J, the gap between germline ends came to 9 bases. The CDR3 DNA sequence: TGTGCCAGCAAACAGGGAGACTATGGCTACACCTTC. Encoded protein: CASKQGDYGYTF.